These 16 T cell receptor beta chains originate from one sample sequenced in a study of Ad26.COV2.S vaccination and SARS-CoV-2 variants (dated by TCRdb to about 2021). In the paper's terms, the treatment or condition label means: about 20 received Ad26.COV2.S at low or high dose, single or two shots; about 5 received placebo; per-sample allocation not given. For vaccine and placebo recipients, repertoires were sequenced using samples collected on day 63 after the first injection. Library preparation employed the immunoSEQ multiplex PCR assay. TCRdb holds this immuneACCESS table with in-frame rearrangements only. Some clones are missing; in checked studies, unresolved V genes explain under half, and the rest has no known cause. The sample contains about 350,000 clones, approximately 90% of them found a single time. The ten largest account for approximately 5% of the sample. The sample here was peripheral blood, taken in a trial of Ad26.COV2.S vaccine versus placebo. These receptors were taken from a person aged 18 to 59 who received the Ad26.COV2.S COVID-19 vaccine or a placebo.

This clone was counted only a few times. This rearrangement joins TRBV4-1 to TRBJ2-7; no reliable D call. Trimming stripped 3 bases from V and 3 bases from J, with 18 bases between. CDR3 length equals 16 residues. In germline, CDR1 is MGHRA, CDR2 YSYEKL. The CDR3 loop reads CASSQGSMVSLYEQYF. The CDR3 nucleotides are TGCGCCAGCAGCCAGGGGTCCATGGTATCTCTCTACGAGCAGTACTTC.

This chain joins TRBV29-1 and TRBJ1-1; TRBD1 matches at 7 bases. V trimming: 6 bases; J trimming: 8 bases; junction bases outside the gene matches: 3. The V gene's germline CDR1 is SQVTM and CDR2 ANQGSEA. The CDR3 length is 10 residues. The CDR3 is CSVPGQEAFF. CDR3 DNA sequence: TGCAGCGTCCCGGGACAGGAAGCTTTCTTT.

CDR3 protein: CASSRAGANTGELFF. The CDR3, as DNA: TGTGCCAGCAGCCGAGCGGGGGCGAACACCGGGGAGCTGTTTTTT. The chain links TRBV9 to TRBJ2-2; TRBD2 matches at 8 bases. The CDR3 is 15 amino acids. V lost 4 bases and J lost 0; bases outside the gene matches: 2. CDR1 and CDR2 (germline): SGDLS, YYNGEE.

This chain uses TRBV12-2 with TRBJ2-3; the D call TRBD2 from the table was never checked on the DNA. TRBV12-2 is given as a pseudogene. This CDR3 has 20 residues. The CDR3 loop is CASRLALWFAPSGSRYTQYF. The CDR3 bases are TGTGCAAGTCGCTTAGCGTTGTGGTTTGCTCCTAGCGGGAGTAGATATACGCAGTATTTT.

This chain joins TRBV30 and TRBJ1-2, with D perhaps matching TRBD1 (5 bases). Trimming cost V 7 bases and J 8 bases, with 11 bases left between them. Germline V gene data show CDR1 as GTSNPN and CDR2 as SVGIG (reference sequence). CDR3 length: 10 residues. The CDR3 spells CAYYGGGYTF. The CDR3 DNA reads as TGTGCCTACTACGGGGGGGGCTACACCTTC.

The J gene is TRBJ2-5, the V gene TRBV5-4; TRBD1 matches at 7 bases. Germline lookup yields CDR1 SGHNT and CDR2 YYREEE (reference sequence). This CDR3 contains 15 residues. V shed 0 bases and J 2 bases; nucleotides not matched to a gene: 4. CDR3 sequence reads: CASSLGDSQQETQYF. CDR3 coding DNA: TGTGCCAGCAGCTTGGGGGACAGCCAGCAAGAGACCCAGTACTTC.

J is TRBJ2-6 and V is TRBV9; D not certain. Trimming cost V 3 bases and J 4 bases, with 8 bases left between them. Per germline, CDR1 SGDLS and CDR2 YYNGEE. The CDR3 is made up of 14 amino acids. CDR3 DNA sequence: TGTGCCAGCAGCGGATATTTGGGGGCCAACGTCCTGACTTTC. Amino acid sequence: CASSGYLGANVLTF.

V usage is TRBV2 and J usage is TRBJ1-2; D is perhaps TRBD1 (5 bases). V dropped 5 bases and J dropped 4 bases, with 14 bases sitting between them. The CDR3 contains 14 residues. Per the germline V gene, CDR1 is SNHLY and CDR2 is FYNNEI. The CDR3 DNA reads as TGTGCCAGCAGTACAGACAGCAACCTCTATGGCTACACCTTC. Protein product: CASSTDSNLYGYTF.

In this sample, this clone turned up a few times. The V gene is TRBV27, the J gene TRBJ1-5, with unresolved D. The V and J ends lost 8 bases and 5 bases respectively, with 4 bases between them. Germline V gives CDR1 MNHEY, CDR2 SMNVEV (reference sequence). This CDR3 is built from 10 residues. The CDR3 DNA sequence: TGTGCCAGCGGCTATCAGCCCCAGCATTTT. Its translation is CASGYQPQHF.

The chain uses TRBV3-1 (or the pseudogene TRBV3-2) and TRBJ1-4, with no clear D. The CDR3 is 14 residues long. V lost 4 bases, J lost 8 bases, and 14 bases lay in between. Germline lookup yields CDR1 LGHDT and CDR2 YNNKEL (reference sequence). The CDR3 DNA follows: TGTGCCAGCAGCCCCTTACAAGGTCCGGAAAAACTGTTTTTT. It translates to CASSPLQGPEKLFF.

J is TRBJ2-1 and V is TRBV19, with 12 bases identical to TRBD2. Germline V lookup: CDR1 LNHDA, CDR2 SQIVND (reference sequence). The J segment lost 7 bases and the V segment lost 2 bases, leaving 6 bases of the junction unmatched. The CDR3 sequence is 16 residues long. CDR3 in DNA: TGTGCCAGTAGTATATCTAGCGGGGGGGCCCGGAATGAGCAGTTCTTC. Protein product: CASSISSGGARNEQFF.

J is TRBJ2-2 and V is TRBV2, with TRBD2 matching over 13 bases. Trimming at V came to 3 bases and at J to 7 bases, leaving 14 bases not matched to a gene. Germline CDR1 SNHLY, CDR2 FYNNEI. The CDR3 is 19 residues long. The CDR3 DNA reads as TGTGCCAGCAGTGAGGGACTAGCGGGATGGGGGGTTCATGGCGGGGAGCTGTTTTTT. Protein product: CASSEGLAGWGVHGGELFF.

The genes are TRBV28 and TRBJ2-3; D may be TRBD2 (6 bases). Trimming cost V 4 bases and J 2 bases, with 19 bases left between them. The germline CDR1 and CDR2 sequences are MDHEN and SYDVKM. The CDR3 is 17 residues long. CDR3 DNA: TGTGCCAGCAGTTCGCCCCGGGACTCAGGCTACACAGATACGCAGTATTTT. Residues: CASSSPRDSGYTDTQYF. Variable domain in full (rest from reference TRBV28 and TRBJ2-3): DVKVTQSSRYLVKRTGEKVFLECVQDMDHENMFWYRQDPGLGLRLIYFSYDVKMKEKGDIPEGYSVSREKKERFSLILESASTNQTSMYLCASSSPRDSGYTDTQYFGPGTRLTVL.

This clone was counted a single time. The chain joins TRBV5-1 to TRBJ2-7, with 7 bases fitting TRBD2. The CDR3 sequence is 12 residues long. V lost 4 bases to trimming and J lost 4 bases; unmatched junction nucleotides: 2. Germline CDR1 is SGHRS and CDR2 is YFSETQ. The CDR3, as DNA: TGCGCCAGCAGCGTGGGGGGGTACGAGCAGTACTTC. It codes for CASSVGGYEQYF.

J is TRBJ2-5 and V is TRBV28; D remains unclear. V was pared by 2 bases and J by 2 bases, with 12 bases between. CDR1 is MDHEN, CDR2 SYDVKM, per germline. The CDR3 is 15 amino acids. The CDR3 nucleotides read TGTGCCAGCAGTTTAATCGGACGGAAACAAGAGACCCAGTACTTC. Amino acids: CASSLIGRKQETQYF. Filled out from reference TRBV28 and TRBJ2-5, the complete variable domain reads DVKVTQSSRYLVKRTGEKVFLECVQDMDHENMFWYRQDPGLGLRLIYFSYDVKMKEKGDIPEGYSVSREKKERFSLILESASTNQTSMYLCASSLIGRKQETQYFGPGTRLLVL.

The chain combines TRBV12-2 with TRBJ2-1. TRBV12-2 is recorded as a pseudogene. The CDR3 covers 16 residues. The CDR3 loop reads CASRLGWDPLMDEQFF. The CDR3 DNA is TGTGCAAGTCGCTTAGGTTGGGACCCCCTTATGGATGAGCAGTTCTTC.